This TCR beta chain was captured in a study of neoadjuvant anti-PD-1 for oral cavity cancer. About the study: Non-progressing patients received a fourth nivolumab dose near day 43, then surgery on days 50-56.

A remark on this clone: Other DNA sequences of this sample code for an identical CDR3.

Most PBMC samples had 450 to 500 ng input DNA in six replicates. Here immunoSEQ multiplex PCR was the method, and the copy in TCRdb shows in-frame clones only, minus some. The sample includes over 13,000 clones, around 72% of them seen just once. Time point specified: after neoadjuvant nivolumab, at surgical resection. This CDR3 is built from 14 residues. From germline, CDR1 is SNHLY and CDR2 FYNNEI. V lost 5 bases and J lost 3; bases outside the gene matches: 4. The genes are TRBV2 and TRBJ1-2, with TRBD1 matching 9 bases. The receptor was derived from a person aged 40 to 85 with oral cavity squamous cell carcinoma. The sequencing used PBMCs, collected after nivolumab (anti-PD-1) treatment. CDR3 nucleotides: TGTGCCAGCAGTTGGGGACAGGGACACTATGGCTACACCTTC. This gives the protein CASSWGQGHYGYTF.